A selection of T cell receptor beta chains follows, all from one sample in a study of cytomegalovirus exposure and HLA in healthy donors. Sequencing used immunoSEQ multiplex PCR; TCRdb keeps in-frame clones, though not all of them. The sample shows about 280,000 clones, roughly 90% of them seen only once. The sequenced sample was PBMCs. The receptors here all came from a woman aged 18 to 35 in good health and CMV-seronegative. Both conserved end residues are part of each CDR3. The D gene is left open where the match is weak. A row's size may be missing; if present it is once, few, many or a size class.

size: .
V: TRBV5-1
J: TRBJ1-2
D: TRBD1
CDR3: CATHSGQGVNYGYTF
DNA: TGCGCCACCCATAGCGGACAGGGAGTTAACTATGGCTACACCTTC

size: .
V: TRBV19
J: TRBJ1-1
D: .
CDR3: CASTLTLAVTEAFF
DNA: TGTGCCAGTACCCTGACTTTGGCCGTCACTGAAGCTTTCTTT

size: .
V: TRBV4-1
J: TRBJ2-7
D: TRBD1
CDR3: CASSQDGRGMPYEQYF
DNA: TGCGCCAGCAGCCAAGATGGCAGGGGGATGCCCTACGAGCAGTACTTC

size: .
V: TRBV19
J: TRBJ1-5
D: .
CDR3: CASSPRSGGAYQPQHF
DNA: TGTGCCAGTAGCCCGCGATCGGGGGGGGCTTATCAGCCCCAGCATTTT

size: .
V: TRBV5-1
J: TRBJ1-6
D: TRBD1
CDR3: CASSLGTGTNSPLHF
DNA: TGCGCCAGCAGCTTGGGGACAGGGACTAATTCACCCCTCCACTTT

size: once
V: TRBV28
J: TRBJ2-5
D: .
CDR3: CASSLQTVQETQYF
DNA: TGTGCCAGCAGTTTACAGACAGTCCAAGAGACCCAGTACTTC

size: .
V: TRBV12-5
J: TRBJ2-3
D: .
CDR3: CASGLAGRADTQYF
DNA: TGTGCTAGTGGTTTGGCGGGAAGGGCAGATACGCAGTATTTT

size: .
V: TRBV6-1
J: TRBJ1-2
D: .
CDR3: CASKQPDIPAGYTF
DNA: TGTGCCAGCAAACAACCGGACATCCCCGCTGGCTACACCTTC

size: .
V: TRBV5-8
J: TRBJ2-5
D: TRBD2
CDR3: CASSVAGQETQYF
DNA: TGTGCCAGCAGCGTAGCGGGCCAAGAGACCCAGTACTTC

size: .
V: TRBV5-1
J: TRBJ2-3
D: TRBD2
CDR3: CASSPREAGVTDTQYF
DNA: TGCGCCAGCAGCCCCCGTGAAGCGGGAGTGACAGATACGCAGTATTTT

size: .
V: TRBV9
J: TRBJ2-3
D: TRBD2
CDR3: CASSLGLAELGTQYF
DNA: TGTGCCAGCAGCCTGGGTCTAGCGGAGTTGGGTACGCAGTATTTT

size: .
V: TRBV5-1
J: TRBJ2-1
D: .
CDR3: CASSFNGNEQFF
DNA: TGCGCCAGCAGCTTTAACGGTAATGAGCAGTTCTTC

size: .
V: TRBV5-6
J: TRBJ1-2
D: TRBD1
CDR3: CASRLPGQGTSGYTF
DNA: TGTGCCAGCAGGTTACCGGGACAGGGGACTTCTGGCTACACCTTC

size: .
V: TRBV10-1
J: TRBJ2-2
D: .
CDR3: CASSDAPGRGFTGELFF
DNA: TGCGCCAGCAGTGATGCCCCCGGGCGGGGATTCACCGGGGAGCTGTTTTTT

size: .
V: TRBV7-8
J: TRBJ2-7
D: TRBD2
CDR3: CASSLDPRLAVRAVGYEQYF
DNA: TGTGCCAGCAGCTTAGATCCAAGACTAGCTGTTAGGGCGGTCGGCTACGAGCAGTACTTC

size: .
V: TRBV28
J: TRBJ1-6
D: .
CDR3: CASSLIGGASSPLHF
DNA: TGTGCCAGCAGTTTGATAGGAGGGGCTAGTTCACCCCTCCACTTT

size: .
V: TRBV10-3
J: TRBJ2-3
D: TRBD2
CDR3: CASSPLAGTDTQYF
DNA: TGTGCCAGCTCGCCTCTAGCGGGCACAGATACGCAGTATTTT

size: .
V: TRBV28
J: TRBJ1-1
D: .
CDR3: CATARPSSQAFF
DNA: TGTGCCACCGCGAGGCCCTCCTCGCAAGCTTTCTTT

size: .
V: TRBV4-1
J: TRBJ2-7
D: TRBD1
CDR3: CASSHLTGGDEQYF
DNA: TGCGCCAGCAGCCACCTGACAGGGGGTGACGAGCAGTACTTC

size: .
V: TRBV28
J: TRBJ2-7
D: TRBD1
CDR3: CASSRDRGPYEQYF
DNA: TGTGCCAGCAGCCGGGACAGGGGGCCCTACGAGCAGTACTTC

size: .
V: TRBV14
J: TRBJ2-7
D: .
CDR3: CLRLGGTVLYEQYF
DNA: TGTCTTCGGCTTGGGGGGACAGTTCTCTACGAGCAGTACTTC

size: .
V: TRBV9
J: TRBJ2-7
D: .
CDR3: CASSVSGSGEQYF
DNA: TGTGCCAGCAGCGTCTCCGGGAGTGGAGAGCAGTACTTC

size: .
V: TRBV27
J: TRBJ1-2
D: .
CDR3: CASSPGGPSYGYTF
DNA: TGTGCCAGCAGCCCCGGAGGGCCTTCCTATGGCTACACCTTC

size: few
V: TRBV28
J: TRBJ1-2
D: TRBD1
CDR3: CASTGQGYGYTF
DNA: TGTGCCAGCACGGGACAGGGGTATGGCTACACCTTC

size: .
V: TRBV28
J: TRBJ2-7
D: .
CDR3: CASQDAGKEQYF
DNA: TGTGCCAGCCAGGACGCGGGTAAGGAGCAGTACTTC

size: .
V: TRBV9
J: TRBJ1-2
D: TRBD1
CDR3: CASSPPGTDYGYTF
DNA: TGTGCCAGCAGCCCGCCCGGGACAGACTATGGCTACACCTTC

size: .
V: TRBV9
J: TRBJ2-7
D: .
CDR3: CASSATGTTYEQYF
DNA: TGTGCCAGCAGCGCTACCGGGACAACCTACGAGCAGTACTTC

size: .
V: TRBV6-4
J: TRBJ1-2
D: .
CDR3: CASSDYLDTGGTYGYTF
DNA: TGTGCCAGCAGTGACTACCTTGACACAGGAGGGACCTATGGCTACACCTTC

size: .
V: TRBV7-6
J: TRBJ2-7
D: .
CDR3: CASSIEQGLTHEQYF
DNA: TGTGCCAGCAGCATAGAACAGGGTTTGACCCACGAGCAGTACTTC

size: .
V: TRBV28
J: TRBJ2-7
D: TRBD2
CDR3: CASSYGLAGPYEQYF
DNA: TGTGCCAGCAGCTACGGACTAGCGGGCCCCTACGAGCAGTACTTC

size: .
V: TRBV2
J: TRBJ2-3
D: TRBD2
CDR3: CASTRTSGRARDTQYF
DNA: TGTGCCAGCACCAGGACTAGCGGGAGGGCAAGAGATACGCAGTATTTT

size: .
V: TRBV5-1
J: TRBJ1-1
D: TRBD1
CDR3: CASSVGTGGDTEAFF
DNA: TGCGCCAGCAGCGTCGGGACAGGGGGCGACACTGAAGCTTTCTTT

size: .
V: TRBV25-1
J: TRBJ1-5
D: TRBD1
CDR3: CASSAAGQGHNQPQHF
DNA: TGTGCCAGCAGTGCCGCGGGACAGGGTCACAATCAGCCCCAGCATTTT

size: .
V: TRBV27
J: TRBJ1-1
D: TRBD1
CDR3: CASLDPTGTINTEAFF
DNA: TGTGCCAGCCTAGATCCGACAGGGACCATCAACACTGAAGCTTTCTTT

size: .
V: TRBV9
J: TRBJ2-2
D: .
CDR3: CASSESVPGELFF
DNA: TGTGCCAGCAGCGAGTCAGTTCCCGGGGAGCTGTTTTTT

size: few
V: TRBV7-6
J: TRBJ1-4
D: .
CDR3: CATSGGNEKLFF
DNA: TGTGCCACCTCGGGGGGGAATGAAAAACTGTTTTTT

size: .
V: TRBV6-1
J: TRBJ1-2
D: TRBD1
CDR3: CASSDRTGTYGYTF
DNA: TGTGCCAGCAGTGACAGGACAGGGACGTATGGCTACACCTTC

size: .
V: TRBV10-3
J: TRBJ2-7
D: .
CDR3: CAISESSYPYEQYF
DNA: TGTGCCATCAGTGAGTCGAGCTACCCCTACGAGCAGTACTTC

size: .
V: TRBV27
J: TRBJ1-6
D: TRBD1
CDR3: CASSFATGGDSPLHF
DNA: TGTGCCAGCAGTTTCGCGACAGGGGGCGATTCACCCCTCCACTTT

size: .
V: TRBV11-2
J: TRBJ2-1
D: TRBD2
CDR3: CASSLVLAINEQFF
DNA: TGTGCCAGCAGCTTAGTACTAGCGATCAATGAGCAGTTCTTC

size: .
V: TRBV6-6
J: TRBJ2-7
D: TRBD2
CDR3: CASNAGGYEQYF
DNA: TGTGCCAGCAATGCGGGAGGCTACGAGCAGTACTTC

size: .
V: TRBV7-9
J: TRBJ2-1
D: TRBD2
CDR3: CASSLTSAVNEQFF
DNA: TGTGCCAGCAGCTTAACTAGCGCGGTCAATGAGCAGTTCTTC

size: once
V: TRBV7-9
J: TRBJ1-5
D: .
CDR3: CASSPGTPNSKRPQHF
DNA: TGTGCCAGCAGCCCCGGGACTCCAAATTCTAAGCGGCCCCAGCATTTT

size: .
V: TRBV4-1
J: TRBJ1-2
D: TRBD1
CDR3: CASSQDPSPGQPYGYTF
DNA: TGCGCCAGCAGCCAAGATCCTTCCCCGGGACAGCCGTATGGCTACACCTTC

size: .
V: TRBV7-3
J: TRBJ1-6
D: TRBD1
CDR3: CASSSTGQGSPLHF
DNA: TGTGCCAGCAGCTCGACAGGGCAGGGTTCACCCCTCCACTTT

size: .
V: TRBV7-6
J: TRBJ2-4
D: TRBD1
CDR3: CASSQGQGRGNIQYF
DNA: TGTGCCAGCAGCCAAGGACAGGGGAGGGGAAACATTCAGTACTTC

size: .
V: TRBV5-1
J: TRBJ2-7
D: TRBD2
CDR3: CASSLGGGEQYF
DNA: TGCGCCAGCAGCTTGGGCGGGGGGGAGCAGTACTTC

size: .
V: TRBV7-2
J: TRBJ2-3
D: TRBD2
CDR3: CASSPRTSEITDTQYF
DNA: TGTGCCAGCAGCCCTAGGACTAGCGAGATCACAGATACGCAGTATTTT

size: once
V: TRBV5-4
J: TRBJ2-1
D: TRBD2
CDR3: CASSQKREKAYNEQFF
DNA: TGTGCCAGCAGCCAGAAGCGGGAGAAGGCCTACAATGAGCAGTTCTTC

size: .
V: TRBV4-1
J: TRBJ2-2
D: .
CDR3: CASSQDGGRGTGELFF
DNA: TGCGCCAGCAGCCAAGATGGTGGGAGAGGGACCGGGGAGCTGTTTTTT

size: .
V: TRBV6-5
J: TRBJ1-1
D: .
CDR3: CASSYIVSTEAFF
DNA: TGTGCCAGCAGTTATATTGTGTCCACTGAAGCTTTCTTT